The source of this T cell receptor (beta chain) is a study of T cells in Graves' hyperthyroidism and ophthalmopathy. Template material for amplifying TCR beta CDR3 regions consisted of RNA transcripts. The HTBI primer set was used in a first-round RT-PCR of the TCR CDR3. TCRdb re-derived calls from the multiplex PCR reads in MiXCR, one entry per CDR3 protein. The sample lists 390,000 or so distinct CDR3 sequences; about 15% were seen once. As concerns this clonotype: An end of the junction differs from the germline gene, which may be a read error.

Germline-derived CDR1 and CDR2 are KGHSH and LQKENI. The CDR3 runs to 14 residues. The sequence was obtained from a man younger than 35 with Graves' ophthalmopathy. Material for sequencing was blood. The genes are TRBV18 and TRBJ1-1; 7 bases are a match to TRBD1. The CDR3 DNA reads as TGTGCCATCTCACGAACAGGGGTCAACACTGAAGCTTTCTTT. Protein sequence: CAISRTGVNTEAFF.